This TCR beta chain came from a study of blood T cell repertoires in COVID-19. As for the study in general: The origin of the acute and convalescent COVID-19 samples was the United States, Italy and Spain. T cells, B-cell-depleted T cells, or PBMCs supplied cDNA or gDNA.

Clones were sequenced by immunoSEQ multiplex PCR, and TCRdb holds only the in-frame ones, with some missing. Here the sample spans fewer than 250,000 clones, about 90% being singletons. This clone was recorded once. The V and J ends lost 5 bases and 0 bases respectively, with 13 bases between them. The CDR3 covers 15 residues. Germline V gene sequence: CDR1 SGHAT, CDR2 FQNNGV. The sequenced material came from peripheral blood. The clonotype originates from a man aged 25 to 40 with acute or convalescent COVID-19. J is TRBJ1-1 and V is TRBV11-2, with D possibly matching TRBD1 (6 bases). CDR3 DNA sequence: TGTGCCAGCAGCACCACGGGACAAATGAACACTGAAGCTTTCTTT. Amino acids: CASSTTGQMNTEAFF.